This entry lists 17 T cell receptor beta chains sequenced from one sample in a study of cytomegalovirus exposure and HLA in healthy donors. The PCR used 60 Vbeta and 13 Jbeta primers. Method: immunoSEQ multiplex PCR; TCRdb's copy keeps in-frame clones and lacks some. The repertoire holds 180,000 or so clones, with 70% to 75% as singletons. Sequenced material: PBMCs. The receptors were gathered from a male donor in good health and CMV-seronegative.

A word on this clone: Other DNA sequences from this sample encode an identical CDR3 as well. The V and J genes are TRBV29-1 and TRBJ2-1, with 12 positions matching TRBD2. This CDR3 is built from 17 residues. Germline V gene data show CDR1 as SQVTM and CDR2 as ANQGSEA. Trimming took 1 base from V and 1 from J; bases not matched to a gene: 5. CDR3 loop: CSVEGLAGEGSYNEQFF. The DNA of the CDR3 is TGCAGCGTTGAAGGACTAGCGGGAGAAGGGTCCTACAATGAGCAGTTCTTC.

CDR3 region: CASAEEKLFF. The CDR3, as DNA: TGTGCCAGTGCCGAGGAAAAACTGTTTTTT. J is TRBJ1-4 and V is TRBV28; D remains ambiguous. This CDR3 region has 10 residues. V was clipped by 9 bases and J by 8 bases, with 7 bases between them. Germline CDR1 reads MDHEN; CDR2 reads SYDVKM. Combining the CDR3 with reference TRBV28 and TRBJ1-4 gives the whole variable domain DVKVTQSSRYLVKRTGEKVFLECVQDMDHENMFWYRQDPGLGLRLIYFSYDVKMKEKGDIPEGYSVSREKKERFSLILESASTNQTSMYLCASAEEKLFFGSGTQLSVL.

The J gene is TRBJ1-5, the V gene TRBV30, with a weak D call TRBD1 (5 bases). This CDR3 is 14 amino acids long. V was cut by 3 bases and J by 4 bases, with 13 bases left in between. Germline loops: CDR1 GTSNPN, CDR2 SVGIG (reference sequence). The CDR3 loop is CAWSRRQLNQPQHF. CDR3 nucleotide sequence: TGTGCCTGGAGCCGGAGACAGCTAAATCAGCCCCAGCATTTT. Supplemented by reference TRBV30 and TRBJ1-5, the full variable domain reads SQTIHQWPATLVQPVGSPLSLECTVEGTSNPNLYWYRQAAGRGLQLLFYSVGIGQISSEVPQNLSASRPQDRQFILSSKKLLLSDSGFYLCAWSRRQLNQPQHFGDGTRLSIL.

The chain couples TRBV9 to TRBJ2-1; possible D gene TRBD2, 6 bases. Between the trimmed V and J ends, which lost 0 bases and 2 bases, there was a span of 9 bases. This CDR3 contains 15 residues. Germline assignment: CDR1 SGDLS and CDR2 YYNGEE. CDR3: CASSVASATYNEQFF. The CDR3, as DNA: TGTGCCAGCAGCGTAGCTAGCGCTACCTACAATGAGCAGTTCTTC.

The chain carries TRBV29-1 and TRBJ1-1; D is possibly TRBD1 (6 bases). Per the germline V gene, CDR1 is SQVTM and CDR2 is ANQGSEA. The CDR3 totals 14 residues. Trimming pared 5 bases from V and 5 bases from J, leaving 18 bases between. DNA of the CDR3: TGCAGCGTTAAGGGCGGGGGCAGAGGGACTGAAGCTTTCTTT. It encodes CSVKGGGRGTEAFF. Full variable domain (rest looked up from reference TRBV29-1 and TRBJ1-1): SAVISQKPSRDICQRGTSLTIQCQVDSQVTMMFWYRQQPGQSLTLIATANQGSEATYESGFVIDKFPISRPNLTFSTLTVSNMSPEDSSIYLCSVKGGGRGTEAFFGQGTRLTVV.

This chain links TRBV19 with TRBJ2-4; 9 bases agree with TRBD2. V lost 3 bases to trimming and J lost 2 bases; unmatched junction nucleotides: 5. Per the germline V gene, CDR1 is LNHDA and CDR2 is SQIVND (reference sequence). The CDR3 sequence is 16 residues long. The CDR3 DNA reads as TGTGCCAGTAGTATTAGCGGGAGTCGGTCCAAAAACATTCAGTACTTC. Translated: CASSISGSRSKNIQYF.

This sequence joins TRBV28 and TRBJ1-5; TRBD1 matches at 8 bases. Germline-derived CDR1 and CDR2 are MDHEN and SYDVKM. Trimming cost V 4 bases and J 5 bases; bases outside gene matches: 7. The CDR3 sequence is 15 residues long. CDR3 sequence (DNA): TGTGCCAGCAGTTCCGGACAGGGCCCCCATCAGCCCCAGCATTTT. It codes for CASSSGQGPHQPQHF.

This clone has only one observation. This chain connects TRBV27 to TRBJ2-1; no definite D call. The CDR3 is 14 residues long. Germline lookup yields CDR1 MNHEY and CDR2 SMNVEV (reference sequence). V was shortened by 0 bases and J by 3 bases, with 6 bases between the two germline ends. The CDR3 region is CASSLSAYYNEQFF. CDR3 bases: TGTGCCAGCAGTTTATCGGCATACTACAATGAGCAGTTCTTC.

The chain recombines TRBV7-9 with TRBJ2-7; D is perhaps TRBD1 (6 bases). V was trimmed by 5 bases and J by 3 bases, leaving 11 bases between them. The germline gives CDR1 SEHNR, CDR2 FQNEAQ (reference sequence). CDR3 length: 13 amino acids. The CDR3 loop is CASSLGQNYEQYF. CDR3 sequence (DNA): TGTGCCAGCAGCCTAGGACAGAACTACGAGCAGTACTTC.

This chain links TRBV19 with TRBJ2-6, with TRBD1 matching over 8 bases. J was trimmed by 2 bases and V by 5 bases; bases with no gene match: 8. Germline lookup yields CDR1 LNHDA and CDR2 SQIVND (reference sequence). The CDR3 has 17 amino acids. In DNA, the CDR3 is TGTGCCAGTAGTCATCAGGGGGCGAATACTGGGGCCAACGTCCTGACTTTC. Translation: CASSHQGANTGANVLTF. The full variable domain, its missing parts supplied by reference TRBV19 and TRBJ2-6, is DGGITQSPKYLFRKEGQNVTLSCEQNLNHDAMYWYRQDPGQGLRLIYYSQIVNDFQKGDIAEGYSVSREKKESFPLTVTSAQKNPTAFYLCASSHQGANTGANVLTFGAGSRLTVL.

This clone was counted only a few times. The CDR3 is CASLSTNSNQPQHF. Written as DNA, the CDR3 is TGTGCCAGCCTGAGTACGAATAGCAATCAGCCCCAGCATTTT. The genes are TRBV2 and TRBJ1-5; D call uncertain. Germline V gene data show CDR1 as SNHLY and CDR2 as FYNNEI. The CDR3 spans 14 residues. Trimming pared 8 bases from V and 0 bases from J, leaving 11 bases between.

The chain links TRBV5-6 to TRBJ1-5; no definite D call. Per germline, CDR1 SGHDT and CDR2 YYEEEE. CDR3 size: 12 residues. The ends were cut back, 3 bases at V and 3 bases at J, with 4 bases in the middle. CDR3 protein: CASSWLNQPQHF. CDR3 sequence (DNA): TGTGCCAGCAGCTGGCTCAATCAGCCCCAGCATTTT.

This chain uses TRBV7-3 with TRBJ2-5; TRBD2 matches 9 bases. V trimming: 5 bases; J trimming: 5 bases; junction bases outside the gene matches: 9. Germline V gene data show CDR1 as SGHTA and CDR2 as FQGTGA. The CDR3 spans 15 residues. As DNA, the CDR3 is TGTGCCAGCAGCCCGGGGAGCGGGGGGCCGGAGACCCAGTACTTC. Protein product: CASSPGSGGPETQYF.

This chain uses TRBV19 with TRBJ2-3, with D unclear. From germline, CDR1 is LNHDA and CDR2 SQIVND (reference sequence). V lost 5 bases and J 2 bases, leaving 2 bases between the germline ends. The CDR3 totals 11 residues. The CDR3 DNA follows: TGTGCCAGTAGTTACACAGATACGCAGTATTTT. Translating it yields CASSYTDTQYF.

The rearrangement uses TRBV19 and TRBJ2-3, with D tentatively TRBD1 (6 bases). The germline V gene encodes CDR1 LNHDA and CDR2 SQIVND (reference sequence). The V end was cut by 6 bases, the J end by 4 bases, with 17 bases between. This CDR3 region has 15 residues. The CDR3 nucleotides are TGTGCCAGTAGACCGACAGGAGAGGGGCCAGATACGCAGTATTTT. This codes for CASRPTGEGPDTQYF.

The chain has TRBV6-5 and TRBJ1-6, with D unresolved. The CDR3 spans 13 residues. The V end lost 3 bases, the J end lost 7 bases, and 7 bases lay between the germline ends. In germline, CDR1 is MNHEY, CDR2 SVGAGI. In nucleotides, the CDR3 is TGTGCCAGCAGTTATCCGGGAAATTCACCCCTCCACTTT. It is translated as CASSYPGNSPLHF.

The chain joins TRBV7-2 to TRBJ2-7; D not certain. Trimming pared 4 bases from V and 8 bases from J, leaving 15 bases between. CDR3 size: 13 residues. The germline gives CDR1 SGHTA, CDR2 FQGNSA. CDR3: CASSSPTTTKQYF. In DNA, the CDR3 is TGTGCCAGCAGCTCCCCCACCACTACGAAGCAGTACTTC.